A selection of T cell receptor beta chains follows, all from one sample in a study of control samples from healthy donors and cancer patients. Only in-frame clones appear in the TCRdb table, and some are missing; sequencing was by immunoSEQ multiplex PCR. The table lists 100,000 to 150,000 clones, 87% of them singletons. Sequencing used blood. The receptors originated from a man between 18 and 35 years old in good health. Each CDR3 is given with its conserved first and last residue. D genes are given only for firm matches. Clone size, where shown, is once, few, many, or a class for clones that have expanded.

v_gene	j_gene	d_gene	abundance	CDR3nt	CDR3aa
TRBV4-1	TRBJ1-2	NA	NA	TGCGCCAGCAGCTCGGACGGGGTGGTGATCGGCTACACCTTC	CASSSDGVVIGYTF
TRBV19	TRBJ1-2	TRBD1	NA	TGTGCCAGTAGTATACTAGGGGGCAAGGATGGCTACACCTTC	CASSILGGKDGYTF
TRBV4-2	TRBJ2-7	TRBD2	few	TGTGCCAGCAGCCAAGGGCCTAGCGGGACCTCTGGCGCCTACGAGCAGTACTTC	CASSQGPSGTSGAYEQYF
TRBV24-1	TRBJ2-1	TRBD1	NA	TGTGCCACCAGTGGGGACAGGGGATCCTACAATGAGCAGTTCTTC	CATSGDRGSYNEQFF
TRBV6-2/TRBV6-3	TRBJ2-7	TRBD1	NA	TGTGCCAGCAGTTACTCAGGGGGCAACTACGAGCAGTACTTC	CASSYSGGNYEQYF
TRBV10-3	TRBJ1-2	NA	NA	TGTGCCATCAGTGAGTTGGGGGGACAACCCGGCTACACCTTC	CAISELGGQPGYTF
TRBV6-1	TRBJ2-3	TRBD1	NA	TGTGCCAGCAGTGAAGTACCCCTGACAGGGAGCACAGATACGCAGTATTTT	CASSEVPLTGSTDTQYF
TRBV27	TRBJ1-2	NA	few	TGTGCCAGCAGACCAAGACCGGGGGACGGGGGAAAAGGCTACACCTTC	CASRPRPGDGGKGYTF
TRBV18	TRBJ1-2	NA	once	TGTGCCAGCTCAGCCTCAGGGGCCGGCTATGGCTACACCTTC	CASSASGAGYGYTF
TRBV5-1	TRBJ2-6	NA	NA	TGCGCCAGCAGCCAAGCCTCTGGGGCCAACGTCCTGACTTTC	CASSQASGANVLTF
TRBV9	TRBJ1-2	NA	NA	TGTGCCAGCAGCGTATCCGGAGGGGACTATGGCTACACCTTC	CASSVSGGDYGYTF
TRBV9	TRBJ2-3	TRBD2	NA	TGTGCCAGCAGCCCTCGACTAGCGGGAGGCACAGATACGCAGTATTTT	CASSPRLAGGTDTQYF
TRBV4-3	TRBJ1-5	NA	NA	TGCGCCAGCAGCCAAGGGAGCCACCAGCCCCAGCATTTT	CASSQGSHQPQHF
TRBV6-5	TRBJ1-6	NA	NA	TGTGCCAGCAGTTACGAGTCGGTTTCACCCCTCCACTTT	CASSYESVSPLHF
TRBV9	TRBJ2-1	NA	NA	TGTGCCAGCAGCGTAGTAGGAGGGGAGCCCTACAATGAGCAGTTCTTC	CASSVVGGEPYNEQFF
TRBV10-2	TRBJ2-1	TRBD2	NA	TGCGCCAGCAGCCCTGACCTAGCGGGAAGTACCGAGCAGTTCTTC	CASSPDLAGSTEQFF
TRBV30	TRBJ1-1	TRBD1	NA	TGTGCCTGGAGTGAAAAAGGGGGCTTAGGCACTGAAGCTTTCTTT	CAWSEKGGLGTEAFF
TRBV5-6	TRBJ1-5	NA	NA	TGTGCCAGCAGCTTAGGTTGGGGGCAGCCCCAGCATTTT	CASSLGWGQPQHF
TRBV19	TRBJ2-2	NA	NA	TGTGCCAGTAGTATAGACTCTGCGACGGCCGGGGAGCTGTTTTTT	CASSIDSATAGELFF
TRBV24-1	TRBJ2-7	NA	NA	TGTGCCACCAGTGATCCAGGGGAAGCCTACGAGCAGTACTTC	CATSDPGEAYEQYF
TRBV5-1	TRBJ2-2	TRBD2	NA	TGCGCCAGCAGCTTGGGTAGCGGGGTCACCGGGGAGCTGTTTTTT	CASSLGSGVTGELFF
TRBV7-2	TRBJ2-2	NA	NA	TGTGCCAGCAGCTCAGACACCGGGGAGCTGTTTTTT	CASSSDTGELFF
TRBV5-1	TRBJ2-3	NA	NA	TGCGCCAGCAGCTACGAGGGTAGAGGCCCAGATACGCAGTATTTT	CASSYEGRGPDTQYF
TRBV7-3	TRBJ2-1	TRBD2	NA	TGTGCCAGCAGCTTAAGAGGCGGGAGGGCCTCGCATGAGCAGTTCTTC	CASSLRGGRASHEQFF
TRBV11-2	TRBJ1-2	NA	NA	TGTGCCAGCAGCTTAGATCCAGGGGATTTCCATGGCTACACCTTC	CASSLDPGDFHGYTF
TRBV13	TRBJ2-1	TRBD2	NA	TGTGCCAGCAGCTTAAATCTAAGACTAGCGGGAGATTTTGAGCAGTTCTTC	CASSLNLRLAGDFEQFF
TRBV30	TRBJ2-5	NA	NA	TGTGCCTGGAGTTTTCAGGGTGGGGCGGAGACCCAGTACTTC	CAWSFQGGAETQYF
TRBV5-1	TRBJ2-7	TRBD1	NA	TGCGCCAGCAGCCCTCCGGGACAGGGACGGGAGCAGTACTTC	CASSPPGQGREQYF
TRBV19	TRBJ1-2	NA	NA	TGTGCCAGCAAAGAGGAGGGGGTTCATCTGTATGGCTACACCTTC	CASKEEGVHLYGYTF
TRBV28	TRBJ1-6	NA	NA	TGTGCCAGCAGCCCTAGCTTTGGGGAATCCTATAATTCACCCCTCCACTTT	CASSPSFGESYNSPLHF
TRBV18	TRBJ1-1	NA	NA	TGTGCCAGCTCACTAGGGACGCACCATGGCACTGAAGCTTTCTTT	CASSLGTHHGTEAFF
TRBV28	TRBJ2-3	NA	NA	TGTGCCAGCAGTCACTCCAGCCCGATAAATACAGATACGCAGTATTTT	CASSHSSPINTDTQYF